The T cell receptor beta chain described here comes from a study of cytomegalovirus exposure and HLA in healthy donors. Regarding the study as a whole: In a later analysis, CMV-associated beta chains were mostly HLA-associated, it appeared. It was 150 or so TCR beta chains that were listed as cytomegalovirus-associated.

A remark on this clone: Its antigen is not known.

Trimming shortened V by 6 bases and J by 0 bases, and 11 bases separated the two germline ends. CDR1 and CDR2 (germline): LNHDA, SQIVND (reference sequence). The CDR3 is made up of 14 amino acids. Primers: 60 Vbeta forward and 13 Jbeta reverse. Data came from immunoSEQ multiplex PCR; TCRdb stores just in-frame clones and leaves some out. The data contain around 160,000 clones, approximately 80% of them singletons. The chain joins TRBV19 to TRBJ1-1, with D possibly matching TRBD1 (6 bases). Sequenced: PBMCs. This clonotype was obtained from a woman aged 18 to 35 in good health and CMV-seronegative. The CDR3 DNA reads TGTGCCAGTAGCCAAACAGGGTTGAACACTGAAGCTTTCTTT. As protein: CASSQTGLNTEAFF.